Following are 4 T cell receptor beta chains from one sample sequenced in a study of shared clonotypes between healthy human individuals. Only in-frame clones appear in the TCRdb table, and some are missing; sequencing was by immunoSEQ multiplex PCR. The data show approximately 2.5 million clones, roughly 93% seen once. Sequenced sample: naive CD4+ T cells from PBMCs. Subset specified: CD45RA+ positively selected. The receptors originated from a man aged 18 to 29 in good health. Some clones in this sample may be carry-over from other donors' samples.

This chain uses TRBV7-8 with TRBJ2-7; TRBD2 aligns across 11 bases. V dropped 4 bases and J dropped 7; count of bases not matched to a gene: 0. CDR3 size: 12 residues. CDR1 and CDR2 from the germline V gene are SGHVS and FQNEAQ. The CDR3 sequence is CASSSSGREQYF. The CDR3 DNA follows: TGTGCCAGCAGCTCTAGCGGGAGGGAGCAGTACTTC.

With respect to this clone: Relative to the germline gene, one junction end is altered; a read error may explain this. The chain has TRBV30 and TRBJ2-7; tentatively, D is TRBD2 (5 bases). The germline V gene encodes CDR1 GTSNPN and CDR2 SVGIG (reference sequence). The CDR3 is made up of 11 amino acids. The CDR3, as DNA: TGCACCGGCGGGTCCTCCTACGAGCAGTACTTC. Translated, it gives CTGGSSYEQYF.

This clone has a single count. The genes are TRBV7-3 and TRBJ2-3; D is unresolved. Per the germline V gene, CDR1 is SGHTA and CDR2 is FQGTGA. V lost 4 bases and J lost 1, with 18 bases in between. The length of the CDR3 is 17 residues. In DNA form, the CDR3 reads TGTGCCAGCAGCTCCCGAGGTGGGCGCCCAGGCACAGATACGCAGTATTTT. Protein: CASSSRGGRPGTDTQYF.

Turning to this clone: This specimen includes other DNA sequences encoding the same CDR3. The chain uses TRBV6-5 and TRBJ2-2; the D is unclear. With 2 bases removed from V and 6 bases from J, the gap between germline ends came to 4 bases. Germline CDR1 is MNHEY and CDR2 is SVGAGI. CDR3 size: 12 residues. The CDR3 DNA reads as TGTGCCAGCAGTTACGGAGCCGGGGAGCTGTTTTTT. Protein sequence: CASSYGAGELFF.